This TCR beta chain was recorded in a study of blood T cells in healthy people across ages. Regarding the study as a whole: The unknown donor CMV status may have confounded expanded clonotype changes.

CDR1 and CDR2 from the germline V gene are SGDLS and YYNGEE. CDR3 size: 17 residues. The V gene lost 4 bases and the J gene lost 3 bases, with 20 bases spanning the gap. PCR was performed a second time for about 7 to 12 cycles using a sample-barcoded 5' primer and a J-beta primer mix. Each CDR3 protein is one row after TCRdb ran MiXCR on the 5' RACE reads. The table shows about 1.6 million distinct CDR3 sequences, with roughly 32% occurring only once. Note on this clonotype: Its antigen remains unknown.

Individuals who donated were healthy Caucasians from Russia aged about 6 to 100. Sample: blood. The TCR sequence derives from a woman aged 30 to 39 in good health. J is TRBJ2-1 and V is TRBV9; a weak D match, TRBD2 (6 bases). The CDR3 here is CASSSGGVGGYYNEQFF. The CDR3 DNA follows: TGTGCCAGCAGCTCCGGAGGGGTCGGGGGATACTACAATGAGCAGTTCTTC.